One sample yielded the 2 T cell receptor beta chains listed below, sequenced in a study of shared clonotypes between healthy human individuals (TCRdb year 2020). The library was obtained by the immunoSEQ multiplex PCR assay. Imported from immuneACCESS, the table was reduced by TCRdb to in-frame sequences with V and J called. These copies leave out some clones; in studies compared against another copy, an unresolved V gene accounts for under half, and the cause of the remainder is not known. This sample gives 2,100,000 or so clones in total; approximately 95% of them show up just once. The biggest ten clones account for roughly 0.13% of the sample. Sequenced: naive CD4+ T cells sorted from blood. Per the publication, the cell subset or site label means: CD45RA+ positively selected. These receptors were taken from a man aged 18 to 29 in good health.

The gene calls are TRBV29-1 and TRBJ1-2, with 7 bases identical to TRBD1. V lost 5 bases, J lost 0 bases, and 3 bases stayed unmatched. The germline CDR1 and CDR2 sequences are SQVTM and ANQGSEA. The CDR3 has 13 amino acids. The CDR3 DNA sequence: TGCAGCGTTAGGACAGGAGCTAACTATGGCTACACCTTC. Translation gives CSVRTGANYGYTF.

On this clone: Other DNA sequences of this sample code for an identical CDR3. This chain connects TRBV5-6 to TRBJ1-5; the D is unclear. Trimming removed 0 bases at V and 1 base at J, with 5 bases between. The germline CDR1 and CDR2 sequences are SGHDT and YYEEEE. The CDR3 sequence is 14 residues long. The CDR3 DNA reads TGTGCCAGCAGCTTGGACAGAAGCAATCAGCCCCAGCATTTT. Its translation is CASSLDRSNQPQHF.